This T cell receptor (beta chain) was profiled in a study of blood T cell repertoires in COVID-19. Study summary: Sites across the United States, Italy and Spain contributed samples from acute and convalescent COVID-19.

Those enrolled, adults aged 18 to 89 years, came from about two dozen US areas. During the 2 weeks before they entered the study, exposed participants had met someone with a PCR-confirmed or clinician-diagnosed COVID-19 case. In the original processing: The authors estimated nucleated cell counts from reference gene primer amplification. Data came from immunoSEQ multiplex PCR; TCRdb stores just in-frame clones and leaves some out. The V and J calls and clone size are taken from that table; D and trimming were inferred from the DNA. Here the sample spans around 250,000 clones, around 90% being singletons. Comment on this clone: A junction boundary mismatches the germline segment, possibly from a read error.

Material: PBMCs or T cells enriched from blood (not recorded which). The receptor was isolated from a middle-aged woman who had been exposed to COVID-19.

The CDR3 sequence is CASSSEGTSSSGNTIYF. The CDR3 DNA is TGTGCCAGCAGCTCGGAAGGGACTTCGAGCTCTGGAAACACCATATATTTT. The rearrangement joins TRBV5-1 to TRBJ1-3; tentatively, D is TRBD1 (5 bases). CDR1 and CDR2 (germline): SGHRS, YFSETQ. The CDR3 is 17 residues long.